This TCR beta chain was identified during a study of cytomegalovirus exposure and HLA in healthy donors. Study results and limitations: Researchers left out some V segments, among them TRBV6-2 and TRBV6-3, as indistinguishable. Per a prior analysis, the majority of TCR beta V segments were productive roughly 87% or roughly 30% of the time. There were several of the most significant clusters that appeared linked to common viral pathogens in a later analysis. Apart from CMV serostatus, no immune exposure information was available.

PCR primers comprised 60 Vbeta and 13 Jbeta primers. The method was immunoSEQ multiplex PCR; TCRdb's version includes in-frame clones alone and lacks a portion of them. The profile shows roughly 170,000 clones, about 80% of them singletons. As regards this clone: Its antigen is still unknown.

The CDR3 is made up of 17 amino acids. V was cut by 0 bases and J by 2 bases, with 18 bases left in between. Germline assignment: CDR1 GTSNPN and CDR2 SVGIG (reference sequence). This chain links TRBV30 with TRBJ2-3, with a possible D match to TRBD1 (5 bases). The sample was PBMCs. The sequence derives from a boy aged 10-17 years in good health and CMV-seronegative. CDR3 residues: CAWSVSTGGGFTDTQYF. CDR3 nucleotide sequence: TGTGCCTGGAGTGTATCAACAGGTGGCGGCTTCACAGATACGCAGTATTTT.